This T cell receptor (beta chain) was sequenced for a study of T-cell memory formation after mild COVID-19. CDR1 is SGHRS, CDR2 YFSETQ, per germline. The germline V and J ends were trimmed by 0 bases and 5 bases, with 12 bases remaining between them. The CDR3 is 16 residues long. From the 5' RACE reads, TCRdb called clonotypes with MiXCR, one entry per CDR3 protein. The profile shows approximately 300,000 distinct CDR3 sequences, approximately 16% of them singletons. The table lists this clonotype with a few counts. The chain carries TRBV5-1 and TRBJ1-6; D remains ambiguous. The TCR originated in a man between 18 and 29 years old who had mild COVID-19 (a few samples of this study predate the infection). Cell type and time point are not known. The sequenced sample was PBMCs or a T cell subset sorted from them (not recorded which). CDR3 protein: CASSLAQSANNSPLHF. In nucleotides, the CDR3 is TGCGCCAGCAGCTTGGCCCAGAGTGCCAATAATTCACCCCTCCACTTT.